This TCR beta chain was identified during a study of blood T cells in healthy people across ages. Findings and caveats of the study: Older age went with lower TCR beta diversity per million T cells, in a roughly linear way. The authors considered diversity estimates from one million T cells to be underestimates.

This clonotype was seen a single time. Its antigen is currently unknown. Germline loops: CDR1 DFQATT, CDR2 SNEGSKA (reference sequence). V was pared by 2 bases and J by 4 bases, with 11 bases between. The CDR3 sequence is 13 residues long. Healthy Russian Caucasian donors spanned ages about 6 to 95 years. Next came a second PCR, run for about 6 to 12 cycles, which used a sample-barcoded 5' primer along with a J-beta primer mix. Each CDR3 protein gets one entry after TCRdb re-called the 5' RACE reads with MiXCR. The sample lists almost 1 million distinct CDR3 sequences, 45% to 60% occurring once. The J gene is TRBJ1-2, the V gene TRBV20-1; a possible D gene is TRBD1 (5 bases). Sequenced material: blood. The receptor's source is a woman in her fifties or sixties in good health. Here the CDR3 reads CSARIWQGYGYTF. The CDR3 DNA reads TGCAGTGCTAGAATCTGGCAGGGCTATGGCTACACCTTC.